The rows below give T cell receptor beta chains drawn from one sample of a study of cytomegalovirus exposure and HLA in healthy donors. Sequencing used immunoSEQ multiplex PCR; TCRdb keeps in-frame clones, though not all of them. The profile shows fewer than 200,000 clones, about four fifths of them singletons. The sample was PBMCs. The origin of the receptors is a man aged 35 to 55 in good health and CMV-seropositive. CDR3s leave out the opening cysteine and the closing phenylalanine or tryptophan. Clone size appears in some rows only: once, few, many, or a class for an expanded clone.

clone size	V gene	J gene	CDR3 protein
-	TRBV5-6	TRBJ2-5	ASSRRAGVQETQY
-	TRBV7-9	TRBJ2-3	ASSRADGPDTQY
-	TRBV7-6	TRBJ2-7	ASSLVSGGDSYEQY
-	TRBV29-1	TRBJ2-5	SADSGAGGETQY
-	TRBV10-1	TRBJ1-4	ASSHHDRVINEKLF
-	TRBV7-9	TRBJ2-3	ASTQGATDTQY
-	TRBV5-6	TRBJ2-1	ASSLGGGGPYNEQF
-	TRBV18	TRBJ1-1	ASSGGVNTEAF
few	TRBV29-1	TRBJ1-2	SGDRDGGYT
-	TRBV6-5	TRBJ1-4	ASSYKGQRFGEKLF
-	TRBV29-1	TRBJ2-3	SVYGGDNTDTQY
once	TRBV14	TRBJ1-2	ASSPIWKGAGGYT
-	TRBV19	TRBJ1-1	ASIDRGNTEAF
-	TRBV6-1	TRBJ2-7	ASNAFGEQY
few	TRBV7-2	TRBJ2-1	ASSLSGRRLNEQF
-	TRBV30	TRBJ2-5	AWSVGGETQY
-	TRBV7-3	TRBJ2-2	ASSETGRNTGELF
-	TRBV28	TRBJ2-1	ASREGARPYEQF
-	TRBV4-1	TRBJ2-3	ASSFTSGRGADTQY
-	TRBV28	TRBJ2-7	ASTPRGYSYEQY
once	TRBV19	TRBJ1-5	ASRGQGQNNQPQH
-	TRBV19	TRBJ2-7	ASSIGGQYEQY
few	TRBV4-1	TRBJ2-6	ASSQPVQGTGANVLT
-	TRBV29-1	TRBJ1-4	SVGQSGGEKLF
-	TRBV6-1	TRBJ2-7	ASAPDRASYEQY
few	TRBV13	TRBJ2-7	ASSLRGSRYEQY
-	TRBV5-1	TRBJ2-1	ASSWSGTSGYNEQF
-	TRBV18	TRBJ1-2	ASSPIRGQGYGYT
-	TRBV6-1	TRBJ2-1	ASSAPGTSGIRRGEF
-	TRBV4-2	TRBJ2-1	ASSQDPKGNEQF
-	TRBV6-5	TRBJ1-2	ASRPPGQGAPAAT
-	TRBV5-4	TRBJ2-7	ASSLGQYEQY
-	TRBV11-2	TRBJ2-2	ASSFRSGTTYTGELF
-	TRBV10-3	TRBJ2-1	AISGNGTGAPEQF
few	TRBV7-2	TRBJ2-7	ASSPSGREIYEQY
-	TRBV5-1	TRBJ2-7	ASSLGGGVTYEQY
-	TRBV9	TRBJ2-1	ASSVATGMRYEQF
-	TRBV11-2	TRBJ2-1	ASSARLAGGLNNEQF
-	TRBV27	TRBJ2-7	ASSLLAGAYEQY
-	TRBV25-1	TRBJ1-2	ASSESFYGYT
few	TRBV5-1	TRBJ2-3	ASSIGGSTDTQY
-	TRBV7-9	TRBJ1-5	ASSLGTSGSNQPQH
once	TRBV10-1	TRBJ2-7	ASSESTRGTSYEQY
few	TRBV19	TRBJ2-1	ASMVGRGVSEQF
-	TRBV11-2	TRBJ2-4	ASSLGADRMLENIQY
-	TRBV6-6	TRBJ2-5	ASTHGASGYQETQY
-	TRBV6-1	TRBJ1-4	ASSVAGMEKLF
-	TRBV5-1	TRBJ2-7	ASSLAKGLAVPYEQY
-	TRBV6-5	TRBJ2-7	ASSYSRASYEQY
-	TRBV6-1	TRBJ2-7	ASSFGTGGYEQY
few	TRBV5-4	-	ASSGGDRPYEQY
few	TRBV11-1	TRBJ1-1	ASSIRTEGTEAF
-	TRBV7-2	TRBJ2-1	ASSLDNRASYNEQF
-	TRBV7-6	TRBJ1-4	ASNLIRGAWEKLF
-	TRBV28	TRBJ2-6	ASSGTATSGANVLT
-	TRBV6-6	TRBJ2-7	ASSYAREGPRDEQY
-	TRBV10-3	TRBJ1-1	AIRPTGGDTEAF
-	TRBV11-2	TRBJ1-2	ASSRDFYGYT
-	TRBV7-3	TRBJ2-5	ASSPLARGLGTQY